This note documents a single TCR beta chain sequence. The antigen remains undetermined. Germline V CDR1 and CDR2: MNHNY, SVGAGI (reference sequence). Germline trimming cut 6 bases from V and 0 bases from J; bases unmatched to any gene: 6. The length of the CDR3 is 16 residues. The data were obtained in a study of vaccination effects on CD4 cells after COVID-19. Overall study: With around 10 ug/ml peptides and about 9.5 IU/ml IL-2, a few million PBMC per well were cultured. General study points: Convalescent patients numbered few in the study; early post-infection timepoints were missing entirely. After vaccination, at late timepoints, clones induced by infection and by vaccine contracted markedly.

With nine to eleven days of culture completed, CD4+ T cells were isolated. Participants were given two doses of BNT162b2 or mRNA-1273 vaccine. At days 3 and 7, half of the medium was exchanged for IL-2 medium. Clones were read by immunoSEQ multiplex PCR, and TCRdb kept only the in-frame ones, dropping some. This repertoire shows tens of thousands of clones, around 84% found once; its top ten account for about 4.5%. The sequence was obtained from a human donor who received a COVID-19 vaccine. The V call is TRBV6-6, the J call TRBJ1-3; TRBD1 aligns across 9 bases. Source: CD4+ T cells from PBMCs cultured without peptide, taken after COVID-19 vaccination. CDR3 DNA sequence: TGTGCCAGCAGGTCGACAGGGGGAGTCTCTGGAAACACCATATATTTT. Its translation: CASRSTGGVSGNTIYF.